A single sample gave rise to the 2 T cell receptor beta chains below, sequenced in a study of shared clonotypes between healthy human individuals. Clones were sequenced by immunoSEQ multiplex PCR, and TCRdb holds only the in-frame ones, with some missing. The sample records about 690,000 clones, less than 95% being singletons. The material sequenced was memory CD8+ T cells from PBMCs. This sample's subset: CD45RO+ cells pooled with CCR7-negative TemRA cells. Receptors were obtained from a man aged 18 to 30 in good health. Some clones in this sample may be carry-over from other donors' samples.

The J gene is TRBJ2-1, the V gene TRBV6-5, with 8 positions matching TRBD2. The J segment lost 6 bases and the V segment lost 4 bases, leaving 2 bases of the junction unmatched. CDR1 is MNHEY and CDR2 is SVGAGI in the germline V gene. The CDR3 extends over 13 amino acids. The CDR3 sequence: CASSFGLANEQFF. As DNA, the CDR3 is TGTGCCAGCAGTTTTGGACTAGCCAATGAGCAGTTCTTC.

This clone was seen just once. The chain links TRBV11-2 to TRBJ2-7, with D possibly matching TRBD1 (6 bases). Germline values: CDR1 SGHAT, CDR2 FQNNGV. V shed 4 bases and J shed 3 bases, with 10 bases lying between them. There are 13 residues in the CDR3. CDR3 amino acids: CASSYGQLYEQYF. CDR3 nucleotide sequence: TGTGCCAGCAGCTACGGACAGCTCTACGAGCAGTACTTC.